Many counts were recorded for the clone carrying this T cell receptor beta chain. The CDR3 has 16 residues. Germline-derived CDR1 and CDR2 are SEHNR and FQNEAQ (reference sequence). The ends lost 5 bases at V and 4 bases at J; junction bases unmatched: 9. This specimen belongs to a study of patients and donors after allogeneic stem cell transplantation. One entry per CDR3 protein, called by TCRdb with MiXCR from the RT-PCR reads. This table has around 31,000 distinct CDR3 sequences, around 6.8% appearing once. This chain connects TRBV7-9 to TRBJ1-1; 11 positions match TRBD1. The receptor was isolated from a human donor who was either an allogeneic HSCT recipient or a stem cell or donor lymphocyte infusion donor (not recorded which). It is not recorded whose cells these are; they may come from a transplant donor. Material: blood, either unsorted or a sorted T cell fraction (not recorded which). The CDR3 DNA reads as TGTGCCAGCAGCCCGGGACAGGGGGAGCCCGGCACTGAAGCTTTCTTT. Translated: CASSPGQGEPGTEAFF.